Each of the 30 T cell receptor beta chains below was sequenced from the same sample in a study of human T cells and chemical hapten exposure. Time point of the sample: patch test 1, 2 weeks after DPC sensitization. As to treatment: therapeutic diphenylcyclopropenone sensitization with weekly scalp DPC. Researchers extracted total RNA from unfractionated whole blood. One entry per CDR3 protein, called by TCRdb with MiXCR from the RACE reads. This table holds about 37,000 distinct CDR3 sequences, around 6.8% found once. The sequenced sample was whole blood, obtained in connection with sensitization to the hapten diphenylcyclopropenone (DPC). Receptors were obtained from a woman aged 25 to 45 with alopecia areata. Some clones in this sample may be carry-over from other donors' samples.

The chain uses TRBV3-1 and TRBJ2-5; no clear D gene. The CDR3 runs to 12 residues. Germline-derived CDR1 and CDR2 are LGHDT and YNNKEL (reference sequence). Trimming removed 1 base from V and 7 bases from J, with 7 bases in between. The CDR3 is CASSQVYRTQYF. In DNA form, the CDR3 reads TGTGCCAGCAGCCAAGTCTACCGGACCCAGTACTTC.

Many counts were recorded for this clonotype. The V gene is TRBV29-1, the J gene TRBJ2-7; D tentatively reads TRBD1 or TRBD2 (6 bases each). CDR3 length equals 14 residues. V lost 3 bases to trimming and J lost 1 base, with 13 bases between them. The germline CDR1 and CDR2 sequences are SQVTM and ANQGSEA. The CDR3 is CSVEGGEESYEQYF. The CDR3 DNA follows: TGCAGCGTTGAGGGGGGCGAAGAGTCCTACGAGCAGTACTTC.

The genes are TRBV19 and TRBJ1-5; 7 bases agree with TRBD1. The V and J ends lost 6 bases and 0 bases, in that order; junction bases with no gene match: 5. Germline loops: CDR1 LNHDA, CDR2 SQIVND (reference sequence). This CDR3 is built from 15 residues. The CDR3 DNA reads TGTGCCAGTAGCGGGACAGATTATAGCAATCAGCCCCAGCATTTT. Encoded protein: CASSGTDYSNQPQHF. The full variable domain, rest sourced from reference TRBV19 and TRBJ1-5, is DGGITQSPKYLFRKEGQNVTLSCEQNLNHDAMYWYRQDPGQGLRLIYYSQIVNDFQKGDIAEGYSVSREKKESFPLTVTSAQKNPTAFYLCASSGTDYSNQPQHFGDGTRLSIL.

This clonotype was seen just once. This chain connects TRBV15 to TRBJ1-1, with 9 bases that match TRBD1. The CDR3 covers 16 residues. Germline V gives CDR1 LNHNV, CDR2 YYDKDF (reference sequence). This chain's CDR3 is CTPSRDLGTGPTEAFF. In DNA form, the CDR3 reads TGTACCCCCAGCAGAGATTTGGGGACAGGGCCCACTGAAGCTTTCTTT.

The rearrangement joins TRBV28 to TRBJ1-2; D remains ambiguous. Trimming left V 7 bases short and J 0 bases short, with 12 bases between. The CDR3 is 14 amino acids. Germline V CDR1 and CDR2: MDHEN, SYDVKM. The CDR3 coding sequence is TGTGCCAGCACCGTATCAGCCTCTAACTATGGCTACACCTTC. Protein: CASTVSASNYGYTF.

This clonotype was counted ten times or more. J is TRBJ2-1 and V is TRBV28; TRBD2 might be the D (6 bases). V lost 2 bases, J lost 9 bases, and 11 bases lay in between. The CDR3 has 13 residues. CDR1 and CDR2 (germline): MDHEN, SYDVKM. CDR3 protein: CASSLGGSVEQFF. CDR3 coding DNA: TGTGCCAGCAGTTTAGGAGGGAGCGTTGAGCAGTTCTTC.

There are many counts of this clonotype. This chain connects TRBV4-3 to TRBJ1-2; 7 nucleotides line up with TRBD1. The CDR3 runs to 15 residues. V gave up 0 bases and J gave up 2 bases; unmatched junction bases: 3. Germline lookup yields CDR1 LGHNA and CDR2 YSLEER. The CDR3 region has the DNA TGCGCCAGCAGCCAAGAAGAGGGACAGAACTATGGCTACACCTTC. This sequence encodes CASSQEEGQNYGYTF.

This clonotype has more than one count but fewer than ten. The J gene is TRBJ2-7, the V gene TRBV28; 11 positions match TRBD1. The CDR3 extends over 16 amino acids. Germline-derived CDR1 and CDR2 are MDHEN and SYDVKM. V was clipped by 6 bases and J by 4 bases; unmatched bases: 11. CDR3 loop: CASRTLGQGARYEQYF. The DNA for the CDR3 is TGTGCCAGCAGAACCCTCGGACAGGGGGCGCGGTACGAGCAGTACTTC.

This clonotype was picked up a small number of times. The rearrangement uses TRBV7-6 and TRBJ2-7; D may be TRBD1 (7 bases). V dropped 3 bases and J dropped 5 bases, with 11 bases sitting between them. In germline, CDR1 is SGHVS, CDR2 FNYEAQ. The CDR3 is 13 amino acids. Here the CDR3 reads CASSFAGGHEQYF. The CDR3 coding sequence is TGTGCCAGCAGCTTTGCAGGGGGGCACGAGCAGTACTTC.

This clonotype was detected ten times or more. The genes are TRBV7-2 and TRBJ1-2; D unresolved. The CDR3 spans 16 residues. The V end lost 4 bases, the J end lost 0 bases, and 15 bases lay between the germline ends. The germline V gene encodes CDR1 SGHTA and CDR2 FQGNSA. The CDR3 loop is CASSSPPFWSNYGYTF. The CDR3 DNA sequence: TGTGCCAGCAGCTCCCCCCCCTTCTGGTCTAACTATGGCTACACCTTC. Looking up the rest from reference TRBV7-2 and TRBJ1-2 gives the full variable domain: GAGVSQSPSNKVTEKGKDVELRCDPISGHTALYWYRQSLGQGLEFLIYFQGNSAPDKSGLPSDRFSAERTGGSVSTLTIQRTQQEDSAVYLCASSSPPFWSNYGYTFGSGTRLTVV.

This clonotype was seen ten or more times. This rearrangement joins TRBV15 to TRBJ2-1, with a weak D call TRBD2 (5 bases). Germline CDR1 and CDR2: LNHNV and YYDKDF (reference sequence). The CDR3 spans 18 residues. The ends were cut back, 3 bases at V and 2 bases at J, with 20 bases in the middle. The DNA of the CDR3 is TGTGCCACCAGCAGTGCATTGGGAGCCTCCAAGGCCTACAATGAGCAGTTCTTC. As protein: CATSSALGASKAYNEQFF.

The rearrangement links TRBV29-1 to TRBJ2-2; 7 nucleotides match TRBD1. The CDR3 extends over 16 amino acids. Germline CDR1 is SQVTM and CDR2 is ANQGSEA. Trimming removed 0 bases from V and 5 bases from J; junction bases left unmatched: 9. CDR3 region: CSVEEWAGGGTGELFF. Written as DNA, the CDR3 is TGCAGCGTTGAAGAGTGGGCAGGGGGTGGGACCGGGGAGCTGTTTTTT.

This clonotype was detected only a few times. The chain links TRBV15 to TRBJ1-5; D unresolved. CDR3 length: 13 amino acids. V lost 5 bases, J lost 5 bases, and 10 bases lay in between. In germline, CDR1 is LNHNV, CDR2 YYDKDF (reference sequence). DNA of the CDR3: TGTGCCACCAGCGCCCAACGCGATCAGCCCCAGCATTTT. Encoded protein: CATSAQRDQPQHF.

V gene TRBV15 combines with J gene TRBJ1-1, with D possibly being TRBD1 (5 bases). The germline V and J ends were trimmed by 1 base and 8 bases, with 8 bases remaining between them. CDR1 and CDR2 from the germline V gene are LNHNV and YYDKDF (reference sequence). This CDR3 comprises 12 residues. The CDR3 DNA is TGTGCCACCAGCAGAGTGGCAGGGGAAGCTTTCTTT. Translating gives CATSRVAGEAFF.

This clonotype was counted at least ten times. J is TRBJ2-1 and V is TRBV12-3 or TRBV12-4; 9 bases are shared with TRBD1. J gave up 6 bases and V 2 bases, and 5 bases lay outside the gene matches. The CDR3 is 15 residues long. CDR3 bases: TGTGCCAGCAGTTTAACGGGACAGGGTATCAATGAGCAGTTCTTC. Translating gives CASSLTGQGINEQFF.

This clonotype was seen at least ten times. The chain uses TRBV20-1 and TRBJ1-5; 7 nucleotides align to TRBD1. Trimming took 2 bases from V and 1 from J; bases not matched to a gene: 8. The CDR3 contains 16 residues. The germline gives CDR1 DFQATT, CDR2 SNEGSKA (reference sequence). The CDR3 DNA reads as TGCAGTGCTAGACAAGGGGGCTTGGTGAGCAATCAGCCCCAGCATTTT. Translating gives CSARQGGLVSNQPQHF.

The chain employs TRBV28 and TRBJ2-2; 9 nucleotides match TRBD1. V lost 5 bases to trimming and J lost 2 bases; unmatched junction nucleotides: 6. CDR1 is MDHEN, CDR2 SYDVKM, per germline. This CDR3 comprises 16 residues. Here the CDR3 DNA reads TGTGCCAGCAGTGATACAGGGGGCGGAAACACCGGGGAGCTGTTTTTT. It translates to CASSDTGGGNTGELFF. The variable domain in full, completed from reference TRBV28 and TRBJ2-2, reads DVKVTQSSRYLVKRTGEKVFLECVQDMDHENMFWYRQDPGLGLRLIYFSYDVKMKEKGDIPEGYSVSREKKERFSLILESASTNQTSMYLCASSDTGGGNTGELFFGEGSRLTVL.

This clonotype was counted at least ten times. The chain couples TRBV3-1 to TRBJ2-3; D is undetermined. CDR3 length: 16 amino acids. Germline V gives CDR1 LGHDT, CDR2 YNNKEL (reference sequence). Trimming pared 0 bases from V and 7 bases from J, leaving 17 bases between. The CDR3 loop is CASSQDPAAGRNTQYF. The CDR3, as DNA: TGTGCCAGCAGCCAAGATCCGGCAGCCGGGCGGAATACGCAGTATTTT.

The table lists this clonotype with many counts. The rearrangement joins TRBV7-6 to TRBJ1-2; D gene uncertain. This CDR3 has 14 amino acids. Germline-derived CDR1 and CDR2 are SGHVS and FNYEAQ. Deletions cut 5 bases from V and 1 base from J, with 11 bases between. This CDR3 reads CASSPSGSNYGYTF. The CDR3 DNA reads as TGTGCCAGCAGCCCGTCGGGCAGTAACTATGGCTACACCTTC.

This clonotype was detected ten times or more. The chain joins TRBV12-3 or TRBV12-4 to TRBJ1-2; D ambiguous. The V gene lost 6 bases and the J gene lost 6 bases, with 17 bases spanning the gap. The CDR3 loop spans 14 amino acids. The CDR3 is CASRSLQGLHGYTF. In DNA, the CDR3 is TGTGCCAGCAGATCCCTCCAAGGCCTCCATGGCTACACCTTC.

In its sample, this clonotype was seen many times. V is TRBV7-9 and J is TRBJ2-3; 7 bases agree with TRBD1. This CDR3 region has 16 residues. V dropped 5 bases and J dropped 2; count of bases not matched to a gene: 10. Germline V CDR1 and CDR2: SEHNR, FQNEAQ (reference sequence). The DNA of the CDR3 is TGTGCCAGCAGCGAAAAGGGACAGACAGCCACAGATACGCAGTATTTT. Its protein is CASSEKGQTATDTQYF.

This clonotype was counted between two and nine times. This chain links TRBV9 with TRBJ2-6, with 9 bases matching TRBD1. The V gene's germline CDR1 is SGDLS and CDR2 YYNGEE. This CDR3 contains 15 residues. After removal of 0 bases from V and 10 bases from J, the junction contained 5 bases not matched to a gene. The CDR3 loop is CASSVGTGAPNVLTF. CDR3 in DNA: TGTGCCAGCAGCGTAGGGACAGGGGCTCCGAACGTCCTGACTTTC.

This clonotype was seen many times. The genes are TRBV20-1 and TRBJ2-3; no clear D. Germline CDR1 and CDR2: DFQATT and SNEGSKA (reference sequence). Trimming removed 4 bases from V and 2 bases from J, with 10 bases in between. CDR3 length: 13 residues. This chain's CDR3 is CSAKPDLTDTQYF. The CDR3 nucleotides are TGCAGTGCTAAACCGGACCTCACAGATACGCAGTATTTT.

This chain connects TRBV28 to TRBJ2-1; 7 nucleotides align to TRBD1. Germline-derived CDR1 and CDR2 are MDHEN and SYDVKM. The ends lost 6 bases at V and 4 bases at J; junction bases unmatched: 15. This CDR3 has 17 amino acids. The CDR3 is CASSHSLDRTFYNEQFF. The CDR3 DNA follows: TGTGCCAGCAGCCATTCCTTGGACAGGACGTTTTACAATGAGCAGTTCTTC. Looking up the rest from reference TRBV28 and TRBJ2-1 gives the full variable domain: DVKVTQSSRYLVKRTGEKVFLECVQDMDHENMFWYRQDPGLGLRLIYFSYDVKMKEKGDIPEGYSVSREKKERFSLILESASTNQTSMYLCASSHSLDRTFYNEQFFGPGTRLTVL.

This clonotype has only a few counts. As DNA, the CDR3 is TGTGCCAGCAGTGGACAAATCAATTACAATGAGCAGTTCTTC. It codes for CASSGQINYNEQFF. This rearrangement joins TRBV6-1 to TRBJ2-1; D uncertain. Deletions cut 4 bases from V and 4 bases from J, with 11 bases between. Germline V lookup: CDR1 MNHNS, CDR2 SASEGT. The CDR3 contains 14 residues.

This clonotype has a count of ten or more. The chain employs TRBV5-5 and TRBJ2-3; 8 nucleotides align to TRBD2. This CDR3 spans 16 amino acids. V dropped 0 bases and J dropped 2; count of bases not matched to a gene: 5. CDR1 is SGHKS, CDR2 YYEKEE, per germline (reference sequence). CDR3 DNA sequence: TGTGCCAGCAGCTTGGCCGGGGGGGCTTACACAGATACGCAGTATTTT. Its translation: CASSLAGGAYTDTQYF.

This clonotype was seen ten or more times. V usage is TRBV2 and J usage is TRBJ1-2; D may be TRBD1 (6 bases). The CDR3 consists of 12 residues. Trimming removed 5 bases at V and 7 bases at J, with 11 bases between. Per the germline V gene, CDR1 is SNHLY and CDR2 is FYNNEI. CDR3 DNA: TGTGCCAGCAGTTTTCGGACAGTTGGCTACACCTTC. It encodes CASSFRTVGYTF.

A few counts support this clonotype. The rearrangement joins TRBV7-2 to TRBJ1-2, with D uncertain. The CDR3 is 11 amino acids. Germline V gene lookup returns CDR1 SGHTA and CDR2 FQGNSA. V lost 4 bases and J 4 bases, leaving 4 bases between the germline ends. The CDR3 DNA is TGTGCCAGCAGCTCGATCTATGGCTACACCTTC. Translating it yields CASSSIYGYTF.

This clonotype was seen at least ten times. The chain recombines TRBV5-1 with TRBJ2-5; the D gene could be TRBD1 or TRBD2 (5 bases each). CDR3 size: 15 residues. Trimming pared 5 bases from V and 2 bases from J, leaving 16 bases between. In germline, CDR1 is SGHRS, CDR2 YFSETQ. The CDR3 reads CASSRSSRDQETQYF. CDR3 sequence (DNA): TGCGCCAGCAGTCGGTCTAGCAGGGATCAAGAGACCCAGTACTTC. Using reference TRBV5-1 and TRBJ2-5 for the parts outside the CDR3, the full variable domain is KAGVTQTPRYLIKTRGQQVTLSCSPISGHRSVSWYQQTPGQGLQFLFEYFSETQRNKGNFPGRFSGRQFSNSRSEMNVSTLELGDSALYLCASSRSSRDQETQYFGPGTRLLVL.

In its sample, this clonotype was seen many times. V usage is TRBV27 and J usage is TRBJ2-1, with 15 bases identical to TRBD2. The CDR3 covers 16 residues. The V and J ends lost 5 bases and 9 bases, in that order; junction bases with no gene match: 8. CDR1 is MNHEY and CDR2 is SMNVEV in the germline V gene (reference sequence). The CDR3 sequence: CASSLGLAGGMSEQFF. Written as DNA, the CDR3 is TGTGCCAGCAGTCTGGGACTAGCGGGGGGAATGAGTGAGCAGTTCTTC.